This T cell receptor (beta chain) was obtained from a study of shared clonotypes between healthy human individuals. Study context: Donor ages ranged 18 to 49 years: a couple of women, a few men.

In the case of this clone: The antigen remains unidentified.

Libraries were prepared by immunoSEQ multiplex PCR; TCRdb keeps only in-frame clonotypes and omits some of them. The sample carries a few million clones, 80% to 95% recorded once. The CDR3 length is 11 residues. The V and J ends lost 5 bases and 9 bases respectively, with 8 bases between them. Looked up from germline, CDR1 is LNHNV and CDR2 is YYDKDF (reference sequence). Points from the study as a whole: Larger estimated richness was generally recorded for naive subsets relative to memory subsets. Few donors restricted represented genetic and exposure-history diversity.

The sample taken for sequencing was naive CD4+ T cells from PBMCs. The sample's subset: CD45RA+ positively selected. This chain links TRBV15 with TRBJ2-1; D not resolved. The TCR originated in a man younger than 35 in good health. Some clones in this sample may be carry-over from other donors' samples. CDR3 DNA: TGTGCCACCAGCCGAGTAGGTGAGCAGTTCTTC. Residues: CATSRVGEQFF.